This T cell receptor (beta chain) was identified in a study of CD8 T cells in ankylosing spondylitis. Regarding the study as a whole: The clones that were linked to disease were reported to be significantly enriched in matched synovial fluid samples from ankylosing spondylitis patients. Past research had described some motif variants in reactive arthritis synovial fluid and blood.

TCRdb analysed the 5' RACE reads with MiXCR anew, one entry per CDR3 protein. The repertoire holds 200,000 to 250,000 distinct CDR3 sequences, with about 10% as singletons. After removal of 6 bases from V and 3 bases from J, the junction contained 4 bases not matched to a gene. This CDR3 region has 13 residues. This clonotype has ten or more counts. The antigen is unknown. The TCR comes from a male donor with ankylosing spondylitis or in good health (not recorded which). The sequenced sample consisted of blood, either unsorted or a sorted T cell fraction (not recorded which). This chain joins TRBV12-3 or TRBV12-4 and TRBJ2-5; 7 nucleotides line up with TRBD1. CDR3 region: CASSPGQEETQYF. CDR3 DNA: TGTGCCAGCAGCCCCGGACAGGAAGAGACCCAGTACTTC.